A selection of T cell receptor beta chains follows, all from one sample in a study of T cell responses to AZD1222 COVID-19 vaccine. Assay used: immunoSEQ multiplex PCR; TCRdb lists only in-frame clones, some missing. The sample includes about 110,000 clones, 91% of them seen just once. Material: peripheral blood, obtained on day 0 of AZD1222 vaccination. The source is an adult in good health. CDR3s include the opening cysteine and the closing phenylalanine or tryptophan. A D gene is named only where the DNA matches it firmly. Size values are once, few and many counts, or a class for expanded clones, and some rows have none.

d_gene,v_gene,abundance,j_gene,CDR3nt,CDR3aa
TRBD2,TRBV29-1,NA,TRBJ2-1,TGCAGCGTTGAAGGTGGGACTAGGGCAACTGAGCAGTTCTTC,CSVEGGTRATEQFF
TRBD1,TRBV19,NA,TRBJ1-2,TGTGCCAGTACCCCAAGGGGACAGGCCTATGGCTACACCTTC,CASTPRGQAYGYTF
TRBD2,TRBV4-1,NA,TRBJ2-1,TGCGCCAGCAGCTCTACTAGCGGGATTTACAATGAGCAGTTCTTC,CASSSTSGIYNEQFF
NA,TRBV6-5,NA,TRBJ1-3,TGTGCCAGCAGGCAGGGACATGGGGACACCATATATTTT,CASRQGHGDTIYF
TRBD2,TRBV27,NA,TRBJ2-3,TGTGCCAGCAGTTTACTAGCGGGGGGCCACGGGGATACGCAGTATTTT,CASSLLAGGHGDTQYF
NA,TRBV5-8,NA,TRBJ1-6,TGTGCCAGCAGCTTGGGCAGGGATAATTCACCCCTCCACTTT,CASSLGRDNSPLHF
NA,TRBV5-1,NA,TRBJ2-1,TGCGCCAGCAGCTTGGGGGCCTCCTACAATGAGCAGTTCTTC,CASSLGASYNEQFF
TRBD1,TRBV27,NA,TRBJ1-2,TGTGCCAGCAGAGAGGGGGCGAATTGGGGTGGCTACACCTTC,CASREGANWGGYTF
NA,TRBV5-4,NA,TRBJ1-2,TGTGCCAGCAAGTCAGGGACGGGGACCTCCACTAACTATGGCTACACCTTC,CASKSGTGTSTNYGYTF
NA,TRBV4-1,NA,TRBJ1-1,TGCGCCAGCAGCGCACCTCCCTACCCAAAGAACACTGAAGCTTTCTTT,CASSAPPYPKNTEAFF
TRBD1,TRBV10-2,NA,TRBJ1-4,TGCGCCAGCAGTGACCTGGGACAGGGGGCCGAAAAACTGTTTTTT,CASSDLGQGAEKLFF
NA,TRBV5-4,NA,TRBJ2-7,TGTGCCAGCAGCTTGCTTCTCGAGGAGCAGTACTTC,CASSLLLEEQYF
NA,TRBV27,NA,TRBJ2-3,TGTGCCAGCGGCCCACATAGCACAGATACGCAGTATTTT,CASGPHSTDTQYF
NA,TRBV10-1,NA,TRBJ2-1,TGCGCCAGCAGTGGAAATGCCTACAATGAGCAGTTCTTC,CASSGNAYNEQFF
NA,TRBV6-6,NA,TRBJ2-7,TGTGCCAGCAGTTACTCGATTACGGAATACGAGCAGTACTTC,CASSYSITEYEQYF
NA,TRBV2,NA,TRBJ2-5,TGTGCCAGCAGTGAAGGACCGGGGTTGGAGACCCAGTACTTC,CASSEGPGLETQYF
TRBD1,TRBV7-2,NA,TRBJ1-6,TGTGCCAGCAGCCCGGACAGGGTGCGAGTGAATTCACCCCTCCACTTT,CASSPDRVRVNSPLHF
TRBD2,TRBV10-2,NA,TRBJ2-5,TGCGCCAGCGTAGCGGGAGGAGAGACCCAGTACTTC,CASVAGGETQYF
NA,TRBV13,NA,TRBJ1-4,TGTGCCAGTGCCCTAGCTAGAGAAAAACTGTTTTTT,CASALAREKLFF
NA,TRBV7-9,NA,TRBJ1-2,TGTGCCAGCAGCTTAGCGCGCAGACCATATGGCTACACCTTC,CASSLARRPYGYTF
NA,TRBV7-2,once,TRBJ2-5,TGTGCCAGCAGCTTACAAGAGACCCAGTACTTC,CASSLQETQYF
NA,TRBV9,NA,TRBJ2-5,TGTGCCAGCAGCTTCCAAGAGGGAGCAGAGACCCAGTACTTC,CASSFQEGAETQYF
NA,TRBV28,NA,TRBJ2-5,TGTGCCAGCAGTGTACCACAGTACCAAGAGACCCAGTACTTC,CASSVPQYQETQYF
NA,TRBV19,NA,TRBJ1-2,TGTGCCAGTAGCCAACGGGTGGAAAACTATGGCTACACCTTC,CASSQRVENYGYTF
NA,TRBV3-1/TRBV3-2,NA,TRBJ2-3,TGTGCCAGCAGCCGCGAGGGCACAGATACGCAGTATTTT,CASSREGTDTQYF
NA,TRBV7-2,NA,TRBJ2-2,TGTGCCAGCAGCCTCCACAGGACGAACACCGGGGAGCTGTTTTTT,CASSLHRTNTGELFF
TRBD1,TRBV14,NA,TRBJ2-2,TGTGCCAGCAGCCAATTTCGACAGGGCGCGAACACCGGGGAGCTGTTTTTT,CASSQFRQGANTGELFF
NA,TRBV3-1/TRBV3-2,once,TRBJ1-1,TGTGCCAGCAGCCGGACCGAGAACACTGAAGCTTTCTTT,CASSRTENTEAFF
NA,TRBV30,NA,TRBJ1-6,TGTGCCTGGAGTGTTCCGGGGCTCGGTAATTCACCCCTCCACTTT,CAWSVPGLGNSPLHF
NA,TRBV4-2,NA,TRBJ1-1,TGTGCCAGCAGCCAACCTCTCTCGCAGACTGAAGCTTTCTTT,CASSQPLSQTEAFF
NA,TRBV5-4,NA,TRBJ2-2,TGTGCCAGCAGCTTGAGGCCCGGGACACTGGGCACCGGGGAGCTGTTTTTT,CASSLRPGTLGTGELFF